The clone carrying this T cell receptor (beta chain) was seen only once. The data derive from a study of blood T cell repertoires in COVID-19. On the study more broadly: Specimens from acute and convalescent COVID-19 originated in the United States, Italy and Spain. Sample material is recorded as cDNA or gDNA derived from T cells, B-cell-depleted T cells, or PBMCs.

From germline, CDR1 is MNHEY and CDR2 SVGAGI. The CDR3 covers 14 residues. V gave up 4 bases and J gave up 5 bases, with 14 bases separating them. Per the study methods: Cell counts per sample came from amplifying reference gene primers. Produced via immunoSEQ multiplex PCR; TCRdb's table is partial and in-frame only. V and J calls and clone size are copied from that table; D and trimming were computed from the DNA. The table shows under 200,000 clones, with around nine tenths occurring only once. This chain links TRBV6-5 with TRBJ1-1, with D possibly TRBD1 on 5 matching bases. The sequence was obtained from a man aged 40-49 years with active or convalescent COVID-19. Sample: peripheral blood. CDR3 nucleotide sequence: TGTGCCAGCAGTTCCCAGGGTTACGGGACTGAAGCTTTCTTT. Its translation is CASSSQGYGTEAFF.